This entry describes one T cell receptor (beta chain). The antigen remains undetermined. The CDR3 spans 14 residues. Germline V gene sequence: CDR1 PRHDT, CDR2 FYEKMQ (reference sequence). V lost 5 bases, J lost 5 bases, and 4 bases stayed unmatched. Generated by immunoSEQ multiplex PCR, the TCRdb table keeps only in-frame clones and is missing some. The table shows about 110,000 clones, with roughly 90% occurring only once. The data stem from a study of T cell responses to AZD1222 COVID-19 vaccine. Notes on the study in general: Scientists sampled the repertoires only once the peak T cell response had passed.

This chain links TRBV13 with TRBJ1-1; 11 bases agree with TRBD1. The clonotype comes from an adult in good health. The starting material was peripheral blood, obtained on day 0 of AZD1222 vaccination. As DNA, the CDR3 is TGTGCCAGCAGCCACGGGGACAGGGGGACTGAAGCTTTCTTT. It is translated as CASSHGDRGTEAFF.